A single sample is the source of the 13 T cell receptor beta chains below, sequenced in a study of blood T cell repertoires in COVID-19. Clones were read by immunoSEQ multiplex PCR, and TCRdb kept only the in-frame ones, dropping some. Here the sample spans around 70,000 clones, under 95% being singletons. Input material: peripheral blood. These receptors were collected from a woman aged 55-75 years with active COVID-19.

The gene calls are TRBV21-1 and TRBJ1-5; TRBD1, the table's D call, lacks a check against the DNA. TRBV21-1 is assigned pseudogene status. The CDR3 loop spans 17 amino acids. In DNA form, the CDR3 reads TGTGCCAGCAGCAAACCGGATGGCGGGACAGGGGATCAGCCCCAGCATTTT. It codes for CASSKPDGGTGDQPQHF.

The chain has TRBV28 and TRBJ2-3; D not resolved. CDR1 MDHEN and CDR2 SYDVKM come from the germline V gene. Trimming shortened V by 2 bases and J by 4 bases, and 13 bases separated the two germline ends. This CDR3 contains 15 residues. The CDR3 loop is CASSLLPAHPDTQYF. Written as DNA, the CDR3 is TGTGCCAGCAGTTTACTACCCGCTCATCCAGATACGCAGTATTTT.

The chain employs TRBV6-2 or TRBV6-3 and TRBJ2-7; no clear D gene. Trimming removed 5 bases from V and 4 bases from J, with 6 bases in between. The germline V gene has CDR1 MNHEY and CDR2 SVGEGT. This CDR3 spans 11 amino acids. The CDR3 is CASSQQYEQYF. In nucleotides, the CDR3 is TGTGCCAGCAGTCAACAGTACGAGCAGTACTTC.

The chain links TRBV7-6 to TRBJ2-1; 7 positions agree with TRBD1. The CDR3 consists of 15 residues. V lost 1 base to trimming and J lost 3 bases; unmatched junction nucleotides: 3. CDR1 is SGHVS, CDR2 FNYEAQ, per germline. CDR3 nucleotides: TGTGCCAGCAGCTTAGGGTCAGGGGGCTACAATGAGCAGTTCTTC. Protein product: CASSLGSGGYNEQFF.

V usage is TRBV2 and J usage is TRBJ2-7; the D gene is possibly TRBD2 (6 bases). CDR1 is SNHLY and CDR2 is FYNNEI in the germline V gene. Trimming left V 6 bases short and J 2 bases short, with 14 bases between. The CDR3 contains 14 residues. For the CDR3, the DNA is TGTGCCAGCAGCCTCGGGACGGGAGCCTACGAGCAGTACTTC. It translates to CASSLGTGAYEQYF.

The rearrangement joins TRBV5-8 to TRBJ2-1, with 8 bases aligning to TRBD2. CDR1 is SGHTS and CDR2 is YDEGEE in the germline V gene. The CDR3 has 16 residues. V lost 4 bases and J lost 9; bases outside the gene matches: 15. CDR3 in amino acids: CASSGTGFSGNTEQFF. For the CDR3, the DNA is TGTGCCAGCAGCGGTACAGGATTTAGCGGGAATACTGAGCAGTTCTTC.

This clone has a single count. CDR3 in amino acids: CASSPTVASEAFF. DNA of the CDR3: TGTGCCAGCAGCCCAACAGTGGCGAGTGAAGCTTTCTTT. The gene calls are TRBV4-2 and TRBJ1-1; D gene unclear. V lost 4 bases, J lost 7 bases, and 13 bases lay in between. Per germline, CDR1 LGHNA and CDR2 YNFKEQ. The CDR3 totals 13 residues.

V usage is TRBV4-1 and J usage is TRBJ2-5; TRBD1 aligns across 10 bases. The CDR3 consists of 16 residues. With V trimmed by 4 bases and J by 1 base, 6 bases remained unmatched. The germline gives CDR1 MGHRA, CDR2 YSYEKL. CDR3 in DNA: TGCGCCAGCAGCCCGTCGGACAGGGGGGGCCAAGAGACCCAGTACTTC. Encoded protein: CASSPSDRGGQETQYF.

This clone was detected only once. The chain recombines TRBV5-6 with TRBJ2-4; D perhaps matches TRBD1 (5 bases). The length of the CDR3 is 14 residues. In germline, CDR1 is SGHDT, CDR2 YYEEEE. Trimming removed 3 bases at V and 0 bases at J, with 7 bases between. CDR3 bases: TGTGCCAGCAGCTATGACAGAGCCAAAAACATTCAGTACTTC. Its translation: CASSYDRAKNIQYF.

This clone appeared once. The chain couples TRBV4-1 to TRBJ2-5; 12 bases match TRBD2. The germline V gene has CDR1 MGHRA and CDR2 YSYEKL. The CDR3 consists of 17 residues. V shed 0 bases, J shed 5 bases, and the junction held 7 bases outside the gene matches. CDR3 amino acids: CASSQERLAGGRETQYF. Written as DNA, the CDR3 is TGCGCCAGCAGCCAAGAAAGGCTAGCGGGAGGGAGGGAGACCCAGTACTTC.

This clone was detected only once. V usage is TRBV5-6 and J usage is TRBJ2-1, with D perhaps matching TRBD1 (5 bases). Germline lookup yields CDR1 SGHDT and CDR2 YYEEEE. V was clipped by 1 base and J by 8 bases, with 10 bases between them. The CDR3 runs to 13 residues. The chain's CDR3 is CASSLPGIDEQFF. CDR3 coding DNA: TGTGCCAGCAGCTTGCCAGGGATCGATGAGCAGTTCTTC.

This chain links TRBV6-4 with TRBJ2-2; D is perhaps TRBD2 (5 bases). There are 15 residues in the CDR3. Trimming removed 2 bases from V and 1 base from J, with 8 bases in between. The germline V gene encodes CDR1 MRHNA and CDR2 SNTAGT. The CDR3 DNA reads as TGTGCCAGCAGTGACACGGGGATGAACACCGGGGAGCTGTTTTTT. Protein: CASSDTGMNTGELFF.

The CDR3 here is CASSLESGHRNTEAFF. The CDR3 bases are TGTGCCAGCAGCTTGGAATCTGGACACCGGAACACTGAAGCTTTCTTT. J is TRBJ1-1 and V is TRBV5-6; a weak D match, TRBD1 (5 bases). There are 16 residues in the CDR3. The ends were cut back, 0 bases at V and 1 base at J, with 13 bases in the middle. CDR1 is SGHDT, CDR2 YYEEEE, per germline.